These 14 T cell receptor beta chains share one sample of origin, sequenced in a study of cytomegalovirus exposure and HLA in healthy donors. The PCR used 60 Vbeta and 13 Jbeta primers. Sequencing used immunoSEQ multiplex PCR; TCRdb keeps in-frame clones, though not all of them. Here the sample spans 120,000 or so clones, around 78% being singletons. Specimen: PBMCs. The origin of the receptors is a woman under 40 in good health and CMV-seronegative.

The V gene is TRBV4-3, the J gene TRBJ1-5; 7 positions match TRBD1. The germline CDR1 and CDR2 sequences are LGHNA and YSLEER. CDR3 length equals 15 residues. The J segment lost 3 bases and the V segment lost 2 bases, leaving 4 bases of the junction unmatched. CDR3 in DNA: TGCGCCAGCAGCCAAACCACAGGGGTCAATCAGCCCCAGCATTTT. Protein product: CASSQTTGVNQPQHF.

The chain has TRBV27 and TRBJ2-7, with D possibly matching TRBD1 (5 bases). Looked up from germline, CDR1 is MNHEY and CDR2 is SMNVEV (reference sequence). V lost 4 bases and J lost 3, with 10 bases in between. This CDR3 is 13 amino acids long. CDR3 protein: CASSWGAIYEQYF. CDR3 sequence (DNA): TGTGCCAGCAGTTGGGGCGCGATCTACGAGCAGTACTTC.

This chain joins TRBV4-1 and TRBJ2-1; the match to TRBD2 covers 14 bases. The CDR3 runs to 16 residues. J gave up 4 bases and V 4 bases, and 3 bases lay outside the gene matches. Germline lookup yields CDR1 MGHRA and CDR2 YSYEKL. CDR3 amino acids: CASSRRTSGGYNEQFF. The CDR3 region has the DNA TGCGCCAGCAGCCGGAGGACTAGCGGGGGGTACAATGAGCAGTTCTTC.

V gene TRBV5-1 combines with J gene TRBJ2-5; 8 bases are a match to TRBD1. CDR1 is SGHRS and CDR2 is YFSETQ in the germline V gene. This CDR3 spans 14 amino acids. Trimming removed 4 bases from V and 4 bases from J; junction bases left unmatched: 6. The CDR3 nucleotides read TGCGCCAGCAGCAAGACAGGGGTCCGAGAGACCCAGTACTTC. Translated: CASSKTGVRETQYF.

This rearrangement joins TRBV28 to TRBJ1-1, with 9 nucleotides matching TRBD1. Germline V gene data show CDR1 as MDHEN and CDR2 as SYDVKM. The CDR3 length is 12 residues. The V gene end was trimmed by 5 bases and the J gene end by 10 bases; junction bases not matched to a gene: 5. In DNA form, the CDR3 reads TGTGCCAGCAGTGTCGGGGACAGGGTAGCTTTCTTT. Amino acid sequence: CASSVGDRVAFF.

V usage is TRBV28 and J usage is TRBJ2-1; D is unclear. From germline, CDR1 is MDHEN and CDR2 SYDVKM. V shed 0 bases and J shed 9 bases, with 12 bases lying between them. This CDR3 spans 14 amino acids. CDR3 sequence: CASSLWVQFAEQFF. As DNA, the CDR3 is TGTGCCAGCAGTTTATGGGTACAGTTTGCTGAGCAGTTCTTC.

The V call is TRBV7-2, the J call TRBJ1-5, with 7 bases aligning to TRBD1. Germline V gene lookup returns CDR1 SGHTA and CDR2 FQGNSA. The CDR3 is 13 amino acids. V gave up 5 bases and J gave up 5 bases; unmatched junction bases: 3. As DNA, the CDR3 is TGTGCCAGCAGCGTAACAGGGGATCAGCCCCAGCATTTT. This codes for CASSVTGDQPQHF.

The V gene is TRBV21-1, the J gene TRBJ1-5; the table gives TRBD1 as D, unverified against the DNA. TRBV21-1 is designated a pseudogene. The CDR3 is made up of 22 amino acids. The CDR3 loop is CASSILSLLRGQVQYSNQPQHF. Written as DNA, the CDR3 is TGTGCCAGCAGTATACTGAGCCTACTGAGGGGACAAGTACAGTATAGCAATCAGCCCCAGCATTTT.

The V gene is TRBV4-1, the J gene TRBJ2-5; D may be TRBD2 (6 bases). Trimming took off 2 bases at V and 4 bases at J, with 8 bases between the two ends. The CDR3 loop spans 13 amino acids. Germline-derived CDR1 and CDR2 are MGHRA and YSYEKL. The CDR3 loop reads CASSQTGGETQYF. CDR3 nucleotide sequence: TGCGCCAGCAGCCAAACCGGGGGAGAGACCCAGTACTTC.

The rearrangement uses TRBV29-1 and TRBJ2-3, with 9 bases lining up with TRBD2. The J segment lost 5 bases and the V segment lost 5 bases, leaving 5 bases of the junction unmatched. The CDR3 is 13 amino acids. CDR1 and CDR2 (germline): SQVTM, ANQGSEA. The CDR3 protein is CSVRGGAGDTQYF. The CDR3 DNA sequence: TGCAGCGTTCGCGGGGGGGCGGGAGATACGCAGTATTTT.

V and J are TRBV7-8 and TRBJ2-7; D not resolved. V lost 5 bases to trimming and J lost 1 base, with 12 bases between them. Looked up from germline, CDR1 is SGHVS and CDR2 is FQNEAQ. This CDR3 is 14 amino acids long. The CDR3 reads CASSLGRFSYEQYF. The CDR3 DNA follows: TGTGCCAGCAGCCTTGGCCGTTTTTCCTACGAGCAGTACTTC.

The chain has TRBV11-2 and TRBJ1-3, with no clear D. The CDR3 has 11 amino acids. The germline V and J ends were trimmed by 2 bases and 8 bases, with 4 bases remaining between them. The V gene's germline CDR1 is SGHAT and CDR2 FQNNGV. CDR3 in amino acids: CASSLSDTIYF. CDR3 in DNA: TGTGCCAGCAGCTTATCTGACACCATATATTTT.

The V and J genes are TRBV5-1 and TRBJ2-5, with D maybe TRBD2 (5 bases). The CDR3 is 14 amino acids. In germline, CDR1 is SGHRS, CDR2 YFSETQ. Trimming pared 1 base from V and 5 bases from J, leaving 12 bases between. CDR3: CASSLFLGGETQYF. The CDR3 coding sequence is TGCGCCAGCAGCTTGTTTCTAGGCGGGGAGACCCAGTACTTC.

V and J are TRBV20-1 and TRBJ2-7; maybe TRBD2 (6 bases). Trimming left V 3 bases short and J 6 bases short, with 9 bases between. Looked up from germline, CDR1 is DFQATT and CDR2 is SNEGSKA (reference sequence). There are 11 residues in the CDR3. The CDR3 coding sequence is TGCAGTGCTAGTGAGACTAGCGAGCAGTACTTC. Protein: CSASETSEQYF.